Listed below are T cell receptor beta chains from one sample, sequenced in a study of PD-1 blockade in classical Hodgkin lymphoma. TCRdb's copy holds only in-frame clones and misses some; the assay was immunoSEQ multiplex PCR. The repertoire holds 32,000 or so clones, with 90% to 95% as singletons. The specimen was CD4+ T cells from blood, collected before the fourth cycle of nivolumab. These receptor sequences come from a human donor with classical Hodgkin lymphoma. Both conserved end residues are part of each CDR3.

j_call: TRBJ2-1
v_call: TRBV5-4
cdr3_aa: CASSLAGVVYNEQFF

j_call: TRBJ2-2
v_call: TRBV19
cdr3_aa: CASRPSGRMTGELFF

j_call: TRBJ1-2
v_call: TRBV27
cdr3_aa: CASSPSQGAHYGYTF

j_call: TRBJ2-3
v_call: TRBV5-1
cdr3_aa: CASSLAAQGSTDTQYF

j_call: TRBJ1-2
v_call: TRBV5-1
cdr3_aa: CASSLEANYGYTF

j_call: TRBJ1-1
v_call: TRBV7-9
cdr3_aa: CASSFLTVNTEAFF

j_call: TRBJ2-1
v_call: TRBV11-2
cdr3_aa: CASSLDLWVVYNEQFF

j_call: TRBJ2-7
v_call: TRBV9
cdr3_aa: CASSTPRGLAGGYEQYF

j_call: TRBJ2-1
v_call: TRBV11-3
cdr3_aa: CASSLGPVYNEQFF

j_call: TRBJ1-1
v_call: TRBV5-5
cdr3_aa: CASGPRGGSGTEAFF

j_call: TRBJ1-1
v_call: TRBV19
cdr3_aa: CASTWGDRMNTEAFF

j_call: TRBJ2-7
v_call: TRBV7-3
cdr3_aa: CASSPRPGVPSYEQYF

j_call: TRBJ2-4
v_call: TRBV5-6
cdr3_aa: CASSGSGRVKNIQYF

j_call: TRBJ2-5
v_call: TRBV18
cdr3_aa: CASSVQGQETQYF

j_call: TRBJ2-2
v_call: TRBV30
cdr3_aa: CAWSGGQGLTGELFF

j_call: TRBJ2-5
v_call: TRBV28
cdr3_aa: CASTFRGKQETQYF

j_call: TRBJ1-2
v_call: TRBV7-9
cdr3_aa: CASSPRDRAFGGYTF

j_call: TRBJ2-5
v_call: TRBV4-1
cdr3_aa: CASSPSASGSKTQYF

j_call: TRBJ1-5
v_call: TRBV27
cdr3_aa: CASSPYNQPQHF

j_call: TRBJ2-1
v_call: TRBV5-1
cdr3_aa: CASSLAAGTRSYNEQFF

j_call: TRBJ2-7
v_call: TRBV14
cdr3_aa: CASSPYQNPYEQYF

j_call: TRBJ1-1
v_call: TRBV27
cdr3_aa: CASSPSRVNTEAFF

j_call: TRBJ1-1
v_call: TRBV10-2
cdr3_aa: CASRSTGVRNTEAFF

j_call: TRBJ1-2
v_call: TRBV5-1
cdr3_aa: CASSLGPGESTNYGYTF

j_call: TRBJ2-1
v_call: TRBV30
cdr3_aa: CAWTPSDEQFF

j_call: TRBJ2-1
v_call: TRBV29-1
cdr3_aa: CSVEYGAGPQFF

j_call: TRBJ1-5
v_call: TRBV5-8
cdr3_aa: CASSFMGFNQPQHF

j_call: TRBJ2-5
v_call: TRBV4-1
cdr3_aa: CASSSGLAVQETQYF

j_call: TRBJ1-2
v_call: TRBV7-8
cdr3_aa: CASSSRGGRSYGYTF

j_call: TRBJ2-7
v_call: TRBV6-6
cdr3_aa: CASSYSQGNSYEQYF

j_call: TRBJ1-2
v_call: TRBV5-1
cdr3_aa: CASSPRDSNYGYTF

j_call: TRBJ2-3
v_call: TRBV25-1
cdr3_aa: CASSEYGERTDTQYF

j_call: TRBJ2-1
v_call: TRBV5-1
cdr3_aa: CASSLEGSSYNEQFF

j_call: TRBJ2-1
v_call: TRBV5-4
cdr3_aa: CASTIVPAIGPGPNEQFF

j_call: TRBJ2-1
v_call: TRBV6-5
cdr3_aa: CASSSRLREQFF

j_call: TRBJ1-1
v_call: TRBV5-1
cdr3_aa: CASSGGTGQEAFF

j_call: TRBJ2-2
v_call: TRBV6-6
cdr3_aa: CASSPVRVVNTGELFF

j_call: TRBJ2-1
v_call: TRBV6-5
cdr3_aa: CASSYLERDNEQFF

j_call: TRBJ1-2
v_call: TRBV7-9
cdr3_aa: CAGRGQGEDYGYTF

j_call: TRBJ1-2
v_call: TRBV4-1
cdr3_aa: CASSQAGQGAPGYTF

j_call: TRBJ1-5
v_call: TRBV2
cdr3_aa: CASSGNRGNQPQHF

j_call: TRBJ1-2
v_call: TRBV28
cdr3_aa: CASSRPGTGLEGYTF

j_call: TRBJ2-7
v_call: TRBV7-6
cdr3_aa: CASSLGLAGGRPYEQYF

j_call: TRBJ1-5
v_call: TRBV18
cdr3_aa: CASSPTGTSRRPQHF

j_call: TRBJ2-5
v_call: TRBV11-2
cdr3_aa: CASSHSETQYF

j_call: TRBJ2-2
v_call: TRBV28
cdr3_aa: CASSSSGRNTGELFF

j_call: TRBJ1-2
v_call: TRBV6-1
cdr3_aa: CASRGTVNYGYTF

j_call: TRBJ1-3
v_call: TRBV28
cdr3_aa: CASSLDRGNTIYF

j_call: TRBJ2-7
v_call: TRBV25-1
cdr3_aa: CASSDQTGGIGEQYF

j_call: TRBJ2-5
v_call: TRBV9
cdr3_aa: CASSVALASGSQETQYF

j_call: TRBJ1-1
v_call: TRBV9
cdr3_aa: CASSVVGSPNTEAFF

j_call: TRBJ2-6
v_call: TRBV19
cdr3_aa: CASSMGQGWDSGANVLTF

j_call: TRBJ2-7
v_call: TRBV10-1
cdr3_aa: CASSEGSPYEQYF

j_call: TRBJ2-2
v_call: TRBV11-1
cdr3_aa: CASSSQGANTGELFF

j_call: TRBJ2-6
v_call: TRBV5-5
cdr3_aa: CASSYGRGGANVLTF

j_call: TRBJ2-2
v_call: TRBV7-7
cdr3_aa: CASSVSSGENTGELFF

j_call: TRBJ1-5
v_call: TRBV6-1
cdr3_aa: CASSFGTGGQPQHF

j_call: TRBJ2-1
v_call: TRBV5-5
cdr3_aa: CASSLGLSGGLYNEQFF

j_call: TRBJ2-2
v_call: TRBV9
cdr3_aa: CASSVLQGSGELFF